The entry below gives a single TCR beta chain sequence along with its context. The data were obtained in a study of blood T cell repertoires in COVID-19. J gave up 4 bases and V 7 bases, and 9 bases lay outside the gene matches. The CDR3 extends over 14 amino acids. Germline CDR1 is SQVTM and CDR2 is ANQGSEA. Profiled with immunoSEQ multiplex PCR; TCRdb holds only in-frame clones, not every one. Of 150,000 to 200,000 clones in the sample, roughly 81% were seen once. Sequenced material: peripheral blood. This chain links TRBV29-1 with TRBJ1-4; 7 nucleotides agree with TRBD1. This receptor was identified in a woman older than 75 with COVID-19, enrolled during active disease. The CDR3 spells CSGQRGTDNEKLFF. The CDR3 region has the DNA TGCAGCGGTCAAAGGGGGACAGATAATGAAAAACTGTTTTTT.